A selection of T cell receptor beta chains follows, all from one sample in a study of cytomegalovirus exposure and HLA in healthy donors. Only in-frame clones appear in the TCRdb table, and some are missing; sequencing was by immunoSEQ multiplex PCR. The sample records 200,000 to 250,000 clones, over 65% being singletons. The source material was PBMCs. The receptor source for this set is a man between 18 and 35 years old in good health and CMV-seronegative. Each CDR3 is given with its conserved first and last residue. The D gene is left open where the match is weak. The size of a clone is reported for some rows only, either as once, few or many, or as a class for expanded clones.

clone size: -
D gene: -
J gene: TRBJ2-1
CDR3 length: 15
V gene: TRBV15
CDR3 DNA: TGTGCCACCAGCAGAGAAGGACAGACGAGCAATGAGCAGTTCTTC
CDR3 protein: CATSREGQTSNEQFF

clone size: -
D gene: TRBD2
J gene: TRBJ2-5
CDR3 length: 15
V gene: TRBV7-7
CDR3 DNA: TGTGCTAGCAGCCGGTGGGGAGGGGACCAAGAGACCCAGTACTTC
CDR3 protein: CASSRWGGDQETQYF

clone size: few
D gene: -
J gene: TRBJ2-7
CDR3 length: 14
V gene: TRBV7-2
CDR3 DNA: TGTGCCAGCAGCTTAGTCGCTAGCGCCTACGAGCAGTACTTC
CDR3 protein: CASSLVASAYEQYF

clone size: -
D gene: TRBD2
J gene: TRBJ2-1
CDR3 length: 16
V gene: TRBV7-3
CDR3 DNA: TGTGCCAGCAGCCGGGGGGAAGCGGGACCGTACAATGAGCAGTTCTTC
CDR3 protein: CASSRGEAGPYNEQFF

clone size: -
D gene: -
J gene: TRBJ2-7
CDR3 length: 14
V gene: TRBV5-1
CDR3 DNA: TGCGCCAGCAGCTTGGAAGTTAGCTCCTACGAGCAGTACTTC
CDR3 protein: CASSLEVSSYEQYF

clone size: -
D gene: -
J gene: TRBJ2-6
CDR3 length: 14
V gene: TRBV9
CDR3 DNA: TGTGCCAGCAGCGCGAGCTCTGGGGCCAACGTCCTGACTTTC
CDR3 protein: CASSASSGANVLTF

clone size: -
D gene: -
J gene: TRBJ2-7
CDR3 length: 12
V gene: TRBV6-1
CDR3 DNA: TGTGCCAGCCGGCAGGGGAGTTACGAGCAGTACTTC
CDR3 protein: CASRQGSYEQYF

clone size: -
D gene: -
J gene: TRBJ2-3
CDR3 length: 14
V gene: TRBV5-1
CDR3 DNA: TGCGCCAGCAGCGGGACAACTAGCACAGATACGCAGTATTTT
CDR3 protein: CASSGTTSTDTQYF

clone size: -
D gene: -
J gene: TRBJ1-5
CDR3 length: 15
V gene: TRBV28
CDR3 DNA: TGTGCCAGCAGTCCTCCCCGCAGTAGCAATCAGCCCCAGCATTTT
CDR3 protein: CASSPPRSSNQPQHF

clone size: -
D gene: -
J gene: TRBJ2-5
CDR3 length: 13
V gene: TRBV19
CDR3 DNA: TGTGCCAGTAGTACAGGGTTCCCAGAGACCCAGTACTTC
CDR3 protein: CASSTGFPETQYF

clone size: once
D gene: TRBD2
J gene: TRBJ2-4
CDR3 length: 16
V gene: TRBV6-1
CDR3 DNA: TGTGCCAGCAGTGGTAGCGGGAGTCTAGCCAAAAACATTCAGTACTTC
CDR3 protein: CASSGSGSLAKNIQYF

clone size: -
D gene: TRBD1
J gene: TRBJ2-7
CDR3 length: 15
V gene: TRBV5-4
CDR3 DNA: TGTGCCAGCAGCCCAACAGGGGGCGCTTTGTACGAGCAGTACTTC
CDR3 protein: CASSPTGGALYEQYF

clone size: -
D gene: TRBD1
J gene: TRBJ2-7
CDR3 length: 12
V gene: TRBV27
CDR3 DNA: TGTGCCAGCAGTTTGCCCAGGGGGGAGCAGTACTTC
CDR3 protein: CASSLPRGEQYF

clone size: -
D gene: -
J gene: TRBJ2-2
CDR3 length: 14
V gene: TRBV19
CDR3 DNA: TGTGCCAGTAGTACGACAGTGTGGGCCGGGGAGCTGTTTTTT
CDR3 protein: CASSTTVWAGELFF

clone size: few
D gene: -
J gene: TRBJ2-7
CDR3 length: 12
V gene: TRBV11-1
CDR3 DNA: TGTGCCAGCAGCTTACGGGGGAACGAGCAGTACTTC
CDR3 protein: CASSLRGNEQYF

clone size: -
D gene: -
J gene: TRBJ1-5
CDR3 length: 13
V gene: TRBV2
CDR3 DNA: TGTGCCAGCAGTAGGGACTCCGGTCAGCCCCAGCATTTT
CDR3 protein: CASSRDSGQPQHF

clone size: few
D gene: -
J gene: TRBJ1-3
CDR3 length: 16
V gene: TRBV30
CDR3 DNA: TGTGCCTGGATTAGTGGGACACATAACTCTGGAAACACCATATATTTT
CDR3 protein: CAWISGTHNSGNTIYF

clone size: once
D gene: TRBD1
J gene: TRBJ2-7
CDR3 length: 15
V gene: TRBV10-2
CDR3 DNA: TGCGCCAGCAGTGAACCGGGACAGACATACTACGAGCAGTACTTC
CDR3 protein: CASSEPGQTYYEQYF

clone size: -
D gene: -
J gene: TRBJ1-1
CDR3 length: 13
V gene: TRBV27
CDR3 DNA: TGTGCCAGCAGTTTGGGCAGAAACACTGAAGCTTTCTTT
CDR3 protein: CASSLGRNTEAFF

clone size: -
D gene: TRBD1
J gene: TRBJ2-1
CDR3 length: 16
V gene: TRBV27
CDR3 DNA: TGTGCCAGCAGAAAAGGGACAGGGAGCTCCTACAATGAGCAGTTCTTC
CDR3 protein: CASRKGTGSSYNEQFF

clone size: -
D gene: -
J gene: TRBJ1-6
CDR3 length: 15
V gene: TRBV29-1
CDR3 DNA: TGCAGCGCCGCTTTTGGGGGAGGGTATAATTCACCCCTCCACTTT
CDR3 protein: CSAAFGGGYNSPLHF

clone size: -
D gene: TRBD1
J gene: TRBJ1-2
CDR3 length: 16
V gene: TRBV4-1
CDR3 DNA: TGCGCCAGCAGCCCATGGGGGGACAGGCAACTCTATGGCTACACCTTC
CDR3 protein: CASSPWGDRQLYGYTF

clone size: -
D gene: -
J gene: TRBJ1-5
CDR3 length: 15
V gene: TRBV6-5
CDR3 DNA: TGTGCCAGCAGTTACTCTGGGCAGGGGCATCAGCCCCAGCATTTT
CDR3 protein: CASSYSGQGHQPQHF

clone size: -
D gene: -
J gene: TRBJ1-2
CDR3 length: 13
V gene: TRBV7-9
CDR3 DNA: TGTTCCAGCAGCTTAGAACAGTCATATGGCTACACCTTC
CDR3 protein: CSSSLEQSYGYTF

clone size: -
D gene: -
J gene: TRBJ2-2
CDR3 length: 13
V gene: TRBV18
CDR3 DNA: TGTGCCAGCTCACAAACAGGAACCGGGGAGCTGTTTTTT
CDR3 protein: CASSQTGTGELFF

clone size: -
D gene: -
J gene: TRBJ1-5
CDR3 length: 16
V gene: TRBV19
CDR3 DNA: TGTGCCAGTAGCCTGGGGGGAGGGGGTAGCAATCAGCCCCAGCATTTT
CDR3 protein: CASSLGGGGSNQPQHF

clone size: -
D gene: -
J gene: TRBJ1-5
CDR3 length: 12
V gene: TRBV18
CDR3 DNA: TGTGCCAGCTCACCGACAGGACAGCCCCAGCATTTT
CDR3 protein: CASSPTGQPQHF

clone size: -
D gene: -
J gene: TRBJ2-7
CDR3 length: 15
V gene: TRBV18
CDR3 DNA: TGTGCCAGCTCACCAAGTGTAGCGACCCCCTACGAGCAGTACTTC
CDR3 protein: CASSPSVATPYEQYF

clone size: -
D gene: -
J gene: TRBJ2-7
CDR3 length: 12
V gene: TRBV2
CDR3 DNA: TGTGCCAGCAGTGATTACCCAGGCAAGCAGTACTTC
CDR3 protein: CASSDYPGKQYF

clone size: few
D gene: TRBD1
J gene: TRBJ1-6
CDR3 length: 15
V gene: TRBV7-3
CDR3 DNA: TGTGCCAGCAGCTCGGCCGGGACAGGGAATTCACCCCTCCACTTT
CDR3 protein: CASSSAGTGNSPLHF

clone size: -
D gene: TRBD1
J gene: TRBJ2-7
CDR3 length: 15
V gene: TRBV19
CDR3 DNA: TGTGCCAGTAGTCGCCCCCGACAGGGCCTGAGGGAGCAGTACTTC
CDR3 protein: CASSRPRQGLREQYF

clone size: -
D gene: TRBD2
J gene: TRBJ2-1
CDR3 length: 13
V gene: TRBV7-3
CDR3 DNA: TGTGCCAGCAGCTCCGGACTAGGCTATGAGCAGTTCTTC
CDR3 protein: CASSSGLGYEQFF

clone size: -
D gene: -
J gene: TRBJ2-1
CDR3 length: 15
V gene: TRBV11-2
CDR3 DNA: TGTGCCAGCAGGCCCCTGGGGGGGGCGGTGGGTGAGCAGTTCTTC
CDR3 protein: CASRPLGGAVGEQFF

clone size: -
D gene: TRBD2
J gene: TRBJ2-1
CDR3 length: 15
V gene: TRBV7-9
CDR3 DNA: TGTGCCAGCAGCTTAAGGGCTAGCGGCTACAATGAGCAGTTCTTC
CDR3 protein: CASSLRASGYNEQFF

clone size: -
D gene: -
J gene: TRBJ2-1
CDR3 length: 14
V gene: TRBV19
CDR3 DNA: TGTGCCAGTAGTACAGACAGTTCCTACAATGAGCAGTTCTTC
CDR3 protein: CASSTDSSYNEQFF

clone size: -
D gene: TRBD1
J gene: TRBJ1-1
CDR3 length: 14
V gene: TRBV19
CDR3 DNA: TGTGCCAGTAGTATTGGGTGGACAGGGCCTGAAGCTTTCTTT
CDR3 protein: CASSIGWTGPEAFF

clone size: -
D gene: TRBD2
J gene: TRBJ2-5
CDR3 length: 15
V gene: TRBV2
CDR3 DNA: TGTGCCAGCAGCCCTCTAGCGGGAGGATTAGAGACCCAGTACTTC
CDR3 protein: CASSPLAGGLETQYF

clone size: -
D gene: TRBD1
J gene: TRBJ2-1
CDR3 length: 16
V gene: TRBV5-6
CDR3 DNA: TGTGCCAGCAGCGTACGGACAGGGACGAGTGTACGTGAGCAGTTCTTC
CDR3 protein: CASSVRTGTSVREQFF

clone size: few
D gene: -
J gene: TRBJ2-3
CDR3 length: 14
V gene: TRBV5-1
CDR3 DNA: TGCGCCAGCAGCCAAAGCACACGGGGAGATACGCAGTATTTT
CDR3 protein: CASSQSTRGDTQYF

clone size: -
D gene: TRBD2
J gene: TRBJ2-7
CDR3 length: 13
V gene: TRBV5-1
CDR3 DNA: TGCGCCAGCAGCTTGACTAGCGATTACGAGCAGTACTTC
CDR3 protein: CASSLTSDYEQYF

clone size: -
D gene: TRBD2
J gene: TRBJ2-3
CDR3 length: 17
V gene: TRBV9
CDR3 DNA: TGTGCCAGCAGCGCCGGACTAGCGGGCTTTAGCACAGATACGCAGTATTTT
CDR3 protein: CASSAGLAGFSTDTQYF